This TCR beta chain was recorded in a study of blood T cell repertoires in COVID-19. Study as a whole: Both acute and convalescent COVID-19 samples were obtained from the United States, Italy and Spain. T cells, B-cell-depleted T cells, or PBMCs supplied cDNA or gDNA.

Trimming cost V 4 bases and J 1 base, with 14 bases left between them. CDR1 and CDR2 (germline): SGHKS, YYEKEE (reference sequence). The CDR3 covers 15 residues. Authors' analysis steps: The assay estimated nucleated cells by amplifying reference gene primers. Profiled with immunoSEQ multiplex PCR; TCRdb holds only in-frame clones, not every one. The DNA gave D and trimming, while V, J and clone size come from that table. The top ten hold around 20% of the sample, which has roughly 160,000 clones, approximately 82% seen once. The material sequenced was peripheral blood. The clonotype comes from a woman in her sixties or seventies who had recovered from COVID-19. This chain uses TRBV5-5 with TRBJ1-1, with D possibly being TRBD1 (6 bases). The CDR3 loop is CASSPSGGTNTEAFF. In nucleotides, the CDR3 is TGTGCCAGCAGCCCCTCGGGGGGCACGAACACTGAAGCTTTCTTT.